This TCR beta chain was recorded in a study of T-cell reconstitution after alpha-beta-depleted transplantation in children. Unique molecular identifiers were used to barcode this TCRbeta library. TCRdb analysed the PCR reads with MiXCR anew, one entry per CDR3 protein. The repertoire holds hundreds of thousands of distinct CDR3 sequences, about 10% seen once, with roughly 4% in the top ten. The germline gives CDR1 DFQATT, CDR2 SNEGSKA (reference sequence). The CDR3 extends over 14 amino acids. V gave up 2 bases and J gave up 6 bases, with 15 bases separating them. This clonotype was counted only a few times.

The receptor was isolated from a human donor who donated a stem cell graft to a child with acute myeloid leukemia. The chain recombines TRBV20-1 with TRBJ2-3, with a weak D call TRBD2 (5 bases). This sample comprised PBMCs from the stem cell graft donor, obtained from the stem cell graft. For the CDR3, the DNA is TGCAGTGCTAGATCCGCCAGCGGAACCGATACGCAGTATTTT. Amino acid sequence: CSARSASGTDTQYF.